The source of this T cell receptor beta chain is a study of blood T cell repertoires in COVID-19. Per germline, CDR1 SGHRS and CDR2 YFSETQ. The CDR3 sequence is 14 residues long. V shed 2 bases and J shed 5 bases, with 13 bases lying between them. Original analysis: Researchers report that nucleated cell counts were estimated from reference gene primer amplification. Produced via immunoSEQ multiplex PCR; TCRdb's table is partial and in-frame only. That table furnishes V, J and clone size, whereas the DNA furnished D and trimming. This sample has 140,000 to 150,000 clones, with approximately 90% found just once. The study counted Cohort 3 donors as recovered given two negative PCRs, clearance, or symptom resolution.

The TCR was taken from a man in his fifties or sixties who had recovered from COVID-19. Sequenced: PBMCs or T cells enriched from blood (not recorded which). The chain links TRBV5-1 to TRBJ2-5; tentatively, D is TRBD1 (6 bases). Here the CDR3 DNA reads TGCGCCAGCAGCTTAACAGGGTTTTGGGAGACCCAGTACTTC. It is translated as CASSLTGFWETQYF.